This TCR beta chain was sequenced during a study of patients and donors after allogeneic stem cell transplantation. TCRdb called the RT-PCR reads again in MiXCR, with one record for every CDR3 protein. Of roughly 230,000 distinct CDR3 sequences listed, roughly 15% are singletons. The V gene's germline CDR1 is LNHNV and CDR2 YYDKDF (reference sequence). V was clipped by 0 bases and J by 2 bases, with 8 bases between them. The CDR3 consists of 15 residues. The sequence was obtained from a human donor who was either an allogeneic HSCT recipient or a stem cell or donor lymphocyte infusion donor (not recorded which). It is not recorded whose cells these are; they may come from a transplant donor. The chain recombines TRBV15 with TRBJ1-3, with TRBD1 as a possible D gene (6 bases). The sample comprised blood, either unsorted or a sorted T cell fraction (not recorded which). CDR3 region: CATSRDRTAGNTIYF. In DNA, the CDR3 is TGTGCCACCAGCAGAGATCGGACAGCTGGAAACACCATATATTTT.